The sample holds a few counts of the clone carrying this T cell receptor beta chain. These data come from a study of identical twins. It was template switching that added a universal primer site, and there were unique molecular identifiers on the cDNA. TCRdb independently ran MiXCR on the 5' RACE reads; one entry per CDR3 protein. The profile shows about 690,000 distinct CDR3 sequences, 21% of them singletons. The CDR3 covers 14 residues. V was clipped by 6 bases and J by 6 bases, with 16 bases between them. The data also belong to a second study, concerning T cells expressing NK-cell markers. Turning to that study: The TCR beta repertoires were obtained from sorted CD3+CD56+NKG2C+, CD3+CD56+NKG2C- and CD3+CD56-NKG2C+ T cells. Out of eight donors sequenced, seven tested HCMV-seropositive and the remaining one seronegative. These clonotypes also led the CD3+CD56-NKG2C+ fraction in four donors.

This chain joins TRBV12-3 or TRBV12-4 and TRBJ2-3; D may be TRBD1 (5 bases). The sample was PBMCs. The clonotype originates from a woman aged 18-29 years in good health. CDR3 nucleotides: TGTGCCAGCAGCCCCCCCCGACCAGGGGATACGCAGTATTTT. The encoded protein is CASSPPRPGDTQYF.